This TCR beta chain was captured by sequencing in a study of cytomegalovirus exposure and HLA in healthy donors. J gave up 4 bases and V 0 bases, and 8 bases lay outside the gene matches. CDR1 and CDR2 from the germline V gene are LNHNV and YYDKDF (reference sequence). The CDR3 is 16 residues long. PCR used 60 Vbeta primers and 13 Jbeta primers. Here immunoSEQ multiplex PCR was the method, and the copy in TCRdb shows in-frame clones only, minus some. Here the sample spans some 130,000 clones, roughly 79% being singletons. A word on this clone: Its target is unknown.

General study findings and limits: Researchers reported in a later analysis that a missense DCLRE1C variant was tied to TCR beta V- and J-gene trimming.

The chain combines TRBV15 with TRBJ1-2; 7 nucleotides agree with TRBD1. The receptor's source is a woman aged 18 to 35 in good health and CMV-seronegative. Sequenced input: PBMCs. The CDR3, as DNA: TGTGCCACCAGCAGAGAAAACGGACAGGAGGGCTATGGCTACACCTTC. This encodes CATSRENGQEGYGYTF.